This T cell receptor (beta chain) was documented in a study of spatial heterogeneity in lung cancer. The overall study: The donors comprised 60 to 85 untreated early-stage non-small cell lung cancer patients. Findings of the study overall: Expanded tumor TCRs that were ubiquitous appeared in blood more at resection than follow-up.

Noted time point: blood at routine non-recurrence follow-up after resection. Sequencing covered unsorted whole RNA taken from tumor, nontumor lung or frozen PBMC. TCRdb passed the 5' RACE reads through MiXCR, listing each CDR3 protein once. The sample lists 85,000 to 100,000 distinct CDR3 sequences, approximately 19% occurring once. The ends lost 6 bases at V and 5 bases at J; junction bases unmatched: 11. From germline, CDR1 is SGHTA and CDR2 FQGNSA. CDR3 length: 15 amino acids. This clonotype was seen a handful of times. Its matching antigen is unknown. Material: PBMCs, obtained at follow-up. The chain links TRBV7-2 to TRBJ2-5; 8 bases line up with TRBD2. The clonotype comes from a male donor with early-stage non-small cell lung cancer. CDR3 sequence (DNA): TGTGCCAGCAGGGCTGGAGCGGGAGTGACGGAGACCCAGTACTTC. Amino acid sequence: CASRAGAGVTETQYF.